Below, 8 T cell receptor beta chains from the same sample are listed, as sequenced in a study of T cells expressing NK-cell markers. One entry per CDR3 protein, without DNA, is what TCRdb gives after re-calling the 5' RACE reads. The sample table sets out hundreds of thousands of distinct CDR3 sequences. Sequenced input: blood T cells: a sorted CD56 or NKG2C T cell subset, CD4+ or CD8+ T cells, or bulk PBMC T cells (not recorded which). The receptors shown here come from a man between 18 and 29 years old in good health.

The chain carries TRBV20-1 and TRBJ2-7; the TRBD1 assignment by TCRdb is unverifiable without DNA. The CDR3 consists of 15 residues. Germline V gives CDR1 DFQATT, CDR2 SNEGSKA (reference sequence). This CDR3 reads CSARGFSDRGDEQYF.

This sequence joins TRBV29-1 and TRBJ2-1; TCRdb's D gene call, TRBD2, goes unchecked for lack of DNA. Germline V lookup: CDR1 SQVTM, CDR2 ANQGSEA. The CDR3 loop spans 16 amino acids. CDR3 protein: CSVDPAGGLSYNEQFF.

This chain links TRBV6-2 or TRBV6-3 with TRBJ2-3; lacking DNA, the TRBD1 call made by TCRdb goes unchecked. The CDR3 extends over 16 amino acids. CDR1 and CDR2 from the germline V gene are MNHEY and SVGEGT. CDR3 residues: CASSYHDRESTDTQYF.

The genes are TRBV24-1 and TRBJ2-5; the TCRdb D gene call, TRBD1, has no DNA to confirm it. This CDR3 region has 13 residues. Germline V CDR1 and CDR2: KGHDR, SFDVKD. The CDR3 loop reads CATSDRTEETQYF.

The chain carries TRBV15 and TRBJ2-7; the D call from TCRdb, TRBD1, cannot be confirmed without DNA. The germline gives CDR1 LNHNV, CDR2 YYDKDF (reference sequence). This CDR3 region has 14 residues. CDR3 region: CATTPGQGAYEQYF.

This sequence joins TRBV7-9 and TRBJ2-7; TCRdb names TRBD2, which stays unverified in the absence of DNA. Germline CDR1 and CDR2: SEHNR and FQNEAQ (reference sequence). This CDR3 comprises 16 residues. This CDR3 reads CASSPGPTSGNYEQYF. The variable domain in full, with the rest retrieved from reference TRBV7-9 and TRBJ2-7, is DTGVSQNPRHKITKRGQNVTFRCDPISEHNRLYWYRQTLGQGPEFLTYFQNEAQLEKSRLLSDRFSAERPKGSFSTLEIQRTEQGDSAMYLCASSPGPTSGNYEQYFGPGTRLTVT.

The chain uses TRBV5-5 and TRBJ1-2; the D call of TRBD1 rests on TCRdb alone, since no DNA is present to check it. Germline CDR1 and CDR2: SGHKS and YYEKEE (reference sequence). The CDR3 covers 12 residues. CDR3 sequence reads: CASSSTTGGYTF.

The chain employs TRBV11-2 and TRBJ1-4. This CDR3 spans 14 amino acids. CDR1 and CDR2 (germline): SGHAT, FQNNGV. This CDR3 is CASSRIEGREKLFF.